This is a list of T cell receptor beta chains from one sample in a study of control samples from healthy donors and cancer patients. Only in-frame clones appear in the TCRdb table, and some are missing; sequencing was by immunoSEQ multiplex PCR. The sample yields about 51,000 clones, almost 90% seen once. Sequenced input: PBMCs. Source of these receptors: a man between 50 and 59 years old with head and neck cancer. Both conserved end residues are part of each CDR3. The D gene is left open where the match is weak. Only some rows state a clone size, as once, few, many or a class for expanded clones.

V	D	size	J	CDR3	DNA
TRBV2	-	-	TRBJ2-2	CASSEGRGTGELFF	TGTGCCAGCAGTGAAGGGCGTGGTACCGGGGAGCTGTTTTTT
TRBV29-1	-	-	TRBJ2-7	CSVGAGGGYEQYF	TGCAGCGTTGGAGCAGGGGGAGGTTACGAGCAGTACTTC
TRBV4-1	TRBD1	-	TRBJ1-1	CASSQRQGLPDTEAFF	TGCGCCAGCAGCCAACGACAGGGTCTTCCGGACACTGAAGCTTTCTTT
TRBV28	-	-	TRBJ2-2	CASSLSRQPNTGELFF	TGTGCCAGCAGTTTATCTCGTCAGCCGAACACCGGGGAGCTGTTTTTT
TRBV11-2	TRBD1	-	TRBJ2-7	CASSLAWDRTYEQYF	TGTGCCAGCAGCTTGGCGTGGGACAGGACCTACGAGCAGTACTTC
TRBV18	-	-	TRBJ2-7	CASSPPGHKAYEQYF	TGTGCCAGCTCACCCCCCGGACATAAAGCGTACGAGCAGTACTTC
TRBV5-6	-	-	TRBJ1-5	CASSLSRQGIISNQPQHF	TGTGCCAGCAGCTTGAGTCGGCAGGGAATAATTAGCAATCAGCCCCAGCATTTT
TRBV5-1	TRBD2	few	TRBJ2-3	CASSLGTSADTQYF	TGCGCCAGCAGCTTGGGGACTAGCGCAGATACGCAGTATTTT
TRBV2	TRBD1	few	TRBJ2-2	CATTLTGSGELFF	TGTGCCACCACCCTGACAGGGAGCGGGGAGCTGTTTTTT
TRBV3-1/TRBV3-2	-	-	TRBJ1-6	CASSQGRTKNSPLHF	TGTGCCAGCAGCCAAGGGCGGACTAAGAATTCACCCCTCCACTTT
TRBV11-2	-	-	TRBJ2-3	CASSPTSSEGDTQYF	TGTGCCAGCAGCCCGACGTCCTCTGAGGGAGATACGCAGTATTTT
TRBV30	-	-	TRBJ2-6	CAWSWGTGANVLTF	TGTGCCTGGAGTTGGGGGACGGGGGCCAACGTCCTGACTTTC
TRBV7-2	TRBD1	-	TRBJ2-5	CASSKDRGRQETQYF	TGTGCCAGCAGCAAAGACAGGGGCCGCCAAGAGACCCAGTACTTC
TRBV2	TRBD2	-	TRBJ2-5	CASGGSGLATGDRETQYF	TGTGCCAGCGGAGGTTCTGGACTAGCCACCGGGGACCGTGAGACCCAGTACTTC
TRBV7-2	TRBD1	-	TRBJ2-5	CASSLLLTGIRETQYF	TGTGCCAGCAGCCTACTCCTGACAGGGATTAGGGAGACCCAGTACTTC
TRBV6-4	TRBD2	-	TRBJ2-3	CASSEAGGSDTQYF	TGTGCCAGCAGTGAGGCGGGAGGGTCAGATACGCAGTATTTT
TRBV12-3/TRBV12-4	-	-	TRBJ2-2	CASSLEDGELFF	TGTGCCAGCAGCCTGGAGGACGGGGAGCTGTTTTTT
TRBV7-3	-	-	TRBJ2-1	CASSLTPTGHGNEQFF	TGTGCCAGCAGCTTAACCCCGACCGGTCACGGGAATGAGCAGTTCTTC
TRBV3-1/TRBV3-2	-	once	TRBJ2-1	CASSQLAAALFF	TGTGCCAGCAGCCAGTTGGCAGCCGCCCTGTTCTTC
TRBV2	-	-	TRBJ2-5	CASNQDARETQYF	TGTGCCAGCAATCAGGACGCCCGAGAGACCCAGTACTTC
TRBV11-2	-	-	TRBJ2-5	CASSSDGESQETQYF	TGTGCCAGCAGCTCGGACGGGGAGTCCCAAGAGACCCAGTACTTC
TRBV4-2	-	-	TRBJ1-2	CASSSTSGDGYTF	TGTGCCAGCAGCTCAACATCAGGGGATGGCTACACCTTC
TRBV11-2	-	once	TRBJ2-1	CASSTTGPPFNEQFF	TGTGCCAGCAGCACAACAGGGCCCCCCTTCAATGAGCAGTTCTTC
TRBV9	-	-	TRBJ1-2	CASSVGRNGYTF	TGTGCCAGCAGCGTAGGGCGCAATGGCTACACCTTC
TRBV19	-	-	TRBJ1-1	CASDEGTEAFF	TGTGCCAGTGATGAGGGCACTGAAGCTTTCTTT
TRBV10-1	-	-	TRBJ2-2	CASSALRTGELFF	TGCGCCAGCTCCGCCTTGCGCACCGGGGAGCTGTTTTTT
TRBV5-1	TRBD2	-	TRBJ2-7	CASSAGGTSGSYEQYF	TGCGCCAGCAGCGCCGGGGGGACTAGCGGTTCCTACGAGCAGTACTTC
TRBV27	TRBD1	-	TRBJ1-4	CASSLWTGSTNEKLFF	TGTGCCAGCAGTCTGTGGACAGGGTCGACTAATGAAAAACTGTTTTTT
TRBV6-6	TRBD2	once	TRBJ2-1	CASQGAGVLGNEQFF	TGTGCCAGTCAAGGGGCGGGAGTCCTTGGCAATGAGCAGTTCTTC
TRBV29-1	TRBD2	-	TRBJ2-1	CSVVGLAGGSYNEQFF	TGCAGCGTTGTGGGGCTAGCGGGGGGTTCTTACAATGAGCAGTTCTTC
TRBV5-1	-	-	TRBJ1-1	CASSRTGMNTEAFF	TGCGCCAGCAGTCGGACGGGCATGAACACTGAAGCTTTCTTT
TRBV5-4	TRBD1	-	TRBJ2-1	CASSSGQGRSNEQFF	TGTGCCAGCAGTTCGGGACAGGGAAGAAGCAATGAGCAGTTCTTC
TRBV12-3/TRBV12-4	-	-	TRBJ2-7	CASSFLGGVEQYF	TGTGCCAGCAGTTTTCTAGGAGGGGTCGAGCAGTACTTC
TRBV10-3	TRBD1	few	TRBJ2-7	CAISEIGQGYEQYF	TGTGCCATCAGTGAGATCGGACAGGGATACGAGCAGTACTTC
TRBV27	-	-	TRBJ2-2	CATRGSGELFF	TGTGCCACCCGGGGGTCCGGGGAGCTGTTTTTT
TRBV5-4	-	-	TRBJ1-1	CASSPRGRDTEAFF	TGTGCCAGCAGCCCCAGGGGCCGAGACACTGAAGCTTTCTTT
TRBV18	TRBD2	-	TRBJ2-1	CASSLSGNNEQFF	TGTGCCAGCTCACTTAGCGGGAACAATGAGCAGTTCTTC
TRBV20-1	-	-	TRBJ2-1	CSARLTGEQFF	TGCAGTGCTAGACTCACTGGTGAGCAGTTCTTC
TRBV11-2	-	-	TRBJ2-3	CASSGTITDTQYF	TGTGCCAGCAGTGGGACGATCACAGATACGCAGTATTTT
TRBV5-1	-	-	TRBJ2-2	CASSLLRAGELFF	TGCGCCAGCAGCTTGTTGCGCGCCGGGGAGCTGTTTTTT
TRBV19	-	-	TRBJ2-7	CASSITQGLYEQYF	TGTGCCAGTAGTATAACCCAGGGTCTTTACGAGCAGTACTTC
TRBV23-1	-	-	TRBJ2-5	CASSQFLGRGRETQYF	TGCGCCAGCAGTCAATTTCTCGGGCGTGGCCGGGAGACCCAGTACTTC
TRBV7-9	TRBD2	-	TRBJ2-1	CASSVGGPNEQFF	TGTGCCAGCAGCGTGGGAGGGCCCAATGAGCAGTTCTTC
TRBV7-9	-	-	TRBJ1-4	CASNPGGETNEKLFF	TGTGCCAGCAACCCCGGGGGGGAAACTAATGAAAAACTGTTTTTT
TRBV7-8	TRBD1	-	TRBJ2-5	CASSLAVLARGQETQYF	TGTGCCAGCAGCTTAGCGGTGTTGGCCAGGGGGCAAGAGACCCAGTACTTC
TRBV10-1	-	-	TRBJ2-5	CASSESVETQYF	TGCGCCAGCAGTGAGTCCGTGGAGACCCAGTACTTC
TRBV2	-	few	TRBJ2-1	CASSGNNEQFF	TGTGCCAGCTCGGGGAACAATGAGCAGTTCTTC
TRBV28	-	-	TRBJ1-3	CASSLLQGGGGNTIYF	TGTGCCAGCAGTTTATTACAGGGTGGAGGTGGAAACACCATATATTTT
TRBV18	-	few	TRBJ2-1	CASSLKGGDNLGLYNEQFF	TGTGCCAGCTCACTTAAGGGAGGGGACAACCTGGGGCTGTACAATGAGCAGTTCTTC
TRBV4-3	-	-	TRBJ1-4	CASSQDKYREKLFF	TGCGCCAGCAGCCAAGATAAGTATCGGGAAAAACTGTTTTTT
TRBV6-8	-	-	TRBJ2-5	CASTLRRWGPETQYF	TGTGCCAGCACCCTAAGGCGGTGGGGGCCGGAGACCCAGTACTTC
TRBV29-1	-	once	TRBJ2-7	CSGWGLESEQYF	TGCAGCGGCTGGGGTCTAGAAAGCGAGCAGTACTTC